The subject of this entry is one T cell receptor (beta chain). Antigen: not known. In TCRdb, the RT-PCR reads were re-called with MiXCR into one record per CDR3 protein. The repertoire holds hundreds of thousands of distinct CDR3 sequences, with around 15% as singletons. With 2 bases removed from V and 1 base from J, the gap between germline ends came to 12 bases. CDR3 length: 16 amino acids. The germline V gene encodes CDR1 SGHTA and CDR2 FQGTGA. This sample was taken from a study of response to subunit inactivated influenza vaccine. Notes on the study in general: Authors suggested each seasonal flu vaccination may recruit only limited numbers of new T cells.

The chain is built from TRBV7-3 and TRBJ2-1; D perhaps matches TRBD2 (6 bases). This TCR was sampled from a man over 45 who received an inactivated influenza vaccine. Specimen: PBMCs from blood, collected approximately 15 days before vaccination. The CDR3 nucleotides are TGTGCCAGCAGCTTACCCGGGAGAGGGTCCTACAATGAGCAGTTCTTC. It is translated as CASSLPGRGSYNEQFF.